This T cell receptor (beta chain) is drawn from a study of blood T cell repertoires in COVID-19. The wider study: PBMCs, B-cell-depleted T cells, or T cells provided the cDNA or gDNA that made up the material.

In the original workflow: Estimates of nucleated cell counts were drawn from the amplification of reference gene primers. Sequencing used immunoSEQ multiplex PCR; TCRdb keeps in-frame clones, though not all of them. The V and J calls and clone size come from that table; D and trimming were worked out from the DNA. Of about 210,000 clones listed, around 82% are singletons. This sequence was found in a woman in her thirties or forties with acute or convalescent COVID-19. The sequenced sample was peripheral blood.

The CDR3 sequence: CASTKTVYEQYF. For the CDR3, the DNA is TGTGCCAGCACTAAGACAGTCTACGAGCAGTACTTC. The chain joins TRBV21-1 to TRBJ2-7; TRBD1 is the table's D call and was not checked against the DNA. TRBV21-1 is shown as a pseudogene. The CDR3 runs 12 residues.